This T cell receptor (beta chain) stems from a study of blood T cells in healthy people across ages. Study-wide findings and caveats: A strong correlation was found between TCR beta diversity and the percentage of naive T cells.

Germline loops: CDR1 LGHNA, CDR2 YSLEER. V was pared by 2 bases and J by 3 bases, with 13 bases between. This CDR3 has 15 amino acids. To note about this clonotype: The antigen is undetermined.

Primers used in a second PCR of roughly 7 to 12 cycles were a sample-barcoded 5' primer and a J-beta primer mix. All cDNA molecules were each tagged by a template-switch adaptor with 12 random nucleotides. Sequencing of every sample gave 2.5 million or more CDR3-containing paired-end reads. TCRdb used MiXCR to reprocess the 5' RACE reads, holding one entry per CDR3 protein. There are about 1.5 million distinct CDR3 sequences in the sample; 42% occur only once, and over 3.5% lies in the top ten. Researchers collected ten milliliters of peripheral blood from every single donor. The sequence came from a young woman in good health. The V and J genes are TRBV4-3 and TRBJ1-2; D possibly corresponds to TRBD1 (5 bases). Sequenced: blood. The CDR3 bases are TGCGCCAGCAGCCAAATAAGGGGAGTGGACTATGGCTACACCTTC. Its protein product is CASSQIRGVDYGYTF.